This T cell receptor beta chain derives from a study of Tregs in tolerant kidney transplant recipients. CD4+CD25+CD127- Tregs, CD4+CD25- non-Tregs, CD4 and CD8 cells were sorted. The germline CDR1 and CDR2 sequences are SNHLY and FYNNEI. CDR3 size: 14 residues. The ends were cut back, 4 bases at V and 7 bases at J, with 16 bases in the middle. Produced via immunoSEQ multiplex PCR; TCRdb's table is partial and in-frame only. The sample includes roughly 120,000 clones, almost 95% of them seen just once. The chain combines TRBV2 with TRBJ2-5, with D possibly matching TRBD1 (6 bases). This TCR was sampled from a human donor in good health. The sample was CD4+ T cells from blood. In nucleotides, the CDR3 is TGTGCCAGCAGTGCCGGGACAACCGTCAGGACCCAGTACTTC. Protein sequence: CASSAGTTVRTQYF.